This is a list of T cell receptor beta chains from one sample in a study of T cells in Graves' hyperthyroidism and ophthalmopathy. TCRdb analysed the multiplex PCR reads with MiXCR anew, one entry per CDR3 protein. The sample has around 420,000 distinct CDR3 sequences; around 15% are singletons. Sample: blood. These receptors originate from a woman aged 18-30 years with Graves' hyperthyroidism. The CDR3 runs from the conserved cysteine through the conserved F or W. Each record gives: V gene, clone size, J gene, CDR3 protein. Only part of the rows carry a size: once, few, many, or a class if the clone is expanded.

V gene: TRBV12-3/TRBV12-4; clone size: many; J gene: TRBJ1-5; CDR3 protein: CAIQAYSNQPQHF
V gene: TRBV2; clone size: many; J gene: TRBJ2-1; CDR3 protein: CASSEPRLAGGNEQFF
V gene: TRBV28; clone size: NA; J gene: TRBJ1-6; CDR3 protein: CASSLRLGPYNSPLHF
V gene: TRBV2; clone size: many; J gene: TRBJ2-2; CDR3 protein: CAIPRGGTGIGELFF
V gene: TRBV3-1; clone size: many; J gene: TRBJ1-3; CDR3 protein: CASSQMGQGQYF
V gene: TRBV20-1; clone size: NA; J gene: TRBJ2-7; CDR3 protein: CSARDRRLAGVEQYF
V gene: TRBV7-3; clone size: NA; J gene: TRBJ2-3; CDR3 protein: CASSLIGTSGFTDTQYF
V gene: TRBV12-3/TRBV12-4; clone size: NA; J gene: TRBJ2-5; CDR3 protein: CASSTLTSGMRETQYF
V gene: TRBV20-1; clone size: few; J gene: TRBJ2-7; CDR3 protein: CSASKPDSFWAYEQYF
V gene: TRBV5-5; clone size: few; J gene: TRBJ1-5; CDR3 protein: CASSLDGLGNQPQHF
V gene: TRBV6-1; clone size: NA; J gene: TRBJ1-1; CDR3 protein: CASSDGAGLGTEAFF
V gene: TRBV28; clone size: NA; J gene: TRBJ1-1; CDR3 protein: CASRTSGGGGNTEAFF
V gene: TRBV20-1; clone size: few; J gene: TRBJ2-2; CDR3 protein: CSASHLNQNTGELFF
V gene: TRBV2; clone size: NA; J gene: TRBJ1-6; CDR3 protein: CASSGRGAPKNSPLHF
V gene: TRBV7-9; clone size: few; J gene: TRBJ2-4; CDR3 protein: CASAALGLGIQYF
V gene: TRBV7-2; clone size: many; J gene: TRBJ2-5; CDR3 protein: CASSSGTRVWETQYF
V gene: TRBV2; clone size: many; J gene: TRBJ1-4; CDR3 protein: CASTRTGDEKLFF
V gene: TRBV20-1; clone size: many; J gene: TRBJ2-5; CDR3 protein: CSASSRDYQYF
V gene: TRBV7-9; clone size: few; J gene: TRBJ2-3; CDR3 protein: CASNRRYTDTQYF
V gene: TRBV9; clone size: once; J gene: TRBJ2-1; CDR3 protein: CASSYGTSGRAPEQFF
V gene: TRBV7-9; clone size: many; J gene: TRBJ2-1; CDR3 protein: CASSSPDVPNYNEQFF
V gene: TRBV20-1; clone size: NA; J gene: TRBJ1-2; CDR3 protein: CSAREGTGPYGYTF
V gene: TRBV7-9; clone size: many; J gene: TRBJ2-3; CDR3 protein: CASSLAGMKSGSTDTQYF
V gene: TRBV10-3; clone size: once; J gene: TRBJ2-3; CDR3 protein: CAISVGLGRADQTTSTDTQYF
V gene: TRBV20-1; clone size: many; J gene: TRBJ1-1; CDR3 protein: CSAPRRNTEAFF
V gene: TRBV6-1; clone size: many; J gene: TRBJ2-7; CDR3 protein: CASSGAGGTVYEQYF
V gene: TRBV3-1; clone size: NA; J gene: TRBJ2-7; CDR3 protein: CASSQVTGTIPYEQYF
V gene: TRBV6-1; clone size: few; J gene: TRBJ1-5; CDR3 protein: CASSEFQDSRANQPQHF
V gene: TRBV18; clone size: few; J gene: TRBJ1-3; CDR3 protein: CASSPPGLPSGNTIYF
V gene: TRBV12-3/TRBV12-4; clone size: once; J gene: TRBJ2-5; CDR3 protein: CASRGTGWTQYF
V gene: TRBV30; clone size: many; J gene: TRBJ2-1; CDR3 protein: CAWTPMGLPEGEQFF
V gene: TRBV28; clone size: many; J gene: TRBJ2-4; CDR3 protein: CASSQIGKSGGPKNIQYF
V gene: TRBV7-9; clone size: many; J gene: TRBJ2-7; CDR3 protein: CASSLGGLSSYEQYF
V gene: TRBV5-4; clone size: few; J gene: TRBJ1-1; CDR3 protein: CASSPPSGRDTEAFF
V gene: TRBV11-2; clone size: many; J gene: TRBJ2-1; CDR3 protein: CASSLGGDSSPTFF